A single count supports the clone carrying this T cell receptor beta chain. What it binds is not known. This sample was included in a study of cytomegalovirus exposure and HLA in healthy donors. The PCR had 60 Vbeta and 13 Jbeta primers. Per the original data handling: The authors later counted roughly 76 million unique TCR beta chains, approximately 10 million of them shared. Method: immunoSEQ multiplex PCR; TCRdb's copy keeps in-frame clones and lacks some. That table is the source of V, J and clone size, and D and trimming were worked out from the DNA. The data show about 160,000 clones, with approximately 79% seen just once and roughly 6.6% held by the top ten. General study findings and limits: It was 150 to 200 TCR beta chains that were listed as cytomegalovirus-associated. Later findings reportedly placed an Asian-associated ancestry cluster below the approximately 630-donor mean for N-insertions.

CDR1 is SGHNT and CDR2 is YYREEE in the germline V gene (reference sequence). The V and J ends lost 4 bases and 2 bases respectively, with 18 bases between them. The CDR3 loop spans 16 amino acids. Material for sequencing was PBMCs. The genes are TRBV5-4 and TRBJ1-2; the D gene is possibly TRBD1 (6 bases). The TCR originated in a middle-aged man in good health and CMV-seropositive. CDR3 DNA: TGTGCCAGCAGCGGCCGGGACACCGGAGGAAACTATGGCTACACCTTC. The encoded protein is CASSGRDTGGNYGYTF.